This TCR beta chain was retrieved from a study of shared clonotypes between healthy human individuals. This table comes from immunoSEQ multiplex PCR, and its TCRdb copy is limited to in-frame clones, with some not included. Of around 2.1 million clones listed, nearly 97% are singletons. Between the trimmed V and J ends, which lost 2 bases and 5 bases, there was a span of 12 bases. This CDR3 contains 15 residues. Germline assignment: CDR1 MNHNS and CDR2 SASEGT. Concerning this clone: As yet, its antigen is unknown.

Overall study findings and caveats: Sequencing depth was expected to influence donor clonotype sharing.

This sequence joins TRBV6-1 and TRBJ1-4, with TRBD1 as a possible D gene (5 bases). This receptor was taken from a man between 18 and 35 years old in good health. The sequenced material came from naive CD4+ T cells sorted from blood. This sample's subset: CD45RA+ positively selected. CDR3 nucleotide sequence: TGTGCCAGCAGTGAAAGAGGGACGGAAAATGAAAAACTGTTTTTT. Its translation: CASSERGTENEKLFF.